The 10 T cell receptor beta chains presented below share a single source sample, sequenced in a study of blood T cell repertoires in COVID-19. Repertoires were generated with immunoSEQ multiplex PCR, while TCRdb's copy carries only in-frame clones and drops some. This sample carries 300,000 or so clones, around 86% of them seen once, and the ten largest clones take 1%. Specimen: peripheral blood. The receptors originated from a man aged 50 to 59 with active or convalescent COVID-19.

The chain employs TRBV5-6 and TRBJ1-2; TRBD1 aligns across 7 bases. The CDR3 totals 15 residues. CDR1 is SGHDT and CDR2 is YYEEEE in the germline V gene. J gave up 4 bases and V 4 bases, and 10 bases lay outside the gene matches. This CDR3 is CASSKTGVRGYGYTF. The CDR3 DNA is TGTGCCAGCAGCAAAACAGGGGTTAGGGGCTATGGCTACACCTTC.

The CDR3 spells CATSGLHNEQFF. In nucleotides, the CDR3 is TGTGCCACCTCGGGACTCCACAATGAGCAGTTCTTC. This chain uses TRBV19 with TRBJ2-1; D is perhaps TRBD2 (6 bases). Per the germline V gene, CDR1 is LNHDA and CDR2 is SQIVND (reference sequence). This CDR3 contains 12 residues. V was cut by 10 bases and J by 5 bases, with 12 bases left in between. Full variable domain (missing parts from reference TRBV19 and TRBJ2-1): DGGITQSPKYLFRKEGQNVTLSCEQNLNHDAMYWYRQDPGQGLRLIYYSQIVNDFQKGDIAEGYSVSREKKESFPLTVTSAQKNPTAFYLCATSGLHNEQFFGPGTRLTVL.

The chain couples TRBV28 to TRBJ2-7, with 7 bases identical to TRBD1. Germline-derived CDR1 and CDR2 are MDHEN and SYDVKM. The CDR3 loop spans 16 amino acids. Trimming at V came to 5 bases and at J to 5 bases, leaving 15 bases not matched to a gene. The CDR3 bases are TGTGCCAGCAGTCACTTACAGGGATCAGGGGGAGACGAGCAGTACTTC. This encodes CASSHLQGSGGDEQYF.

The V and J genes are TRBV5-8 and TRBJ1-5, with TRBD1 matching over 9 bases. The CDR3 has 15 amino acids. Per the germline V gene, CDR1 is SGHTS and CDR2 is YDEGEE. With V trimmed by 5 bases and J by 6 bases, 9 bases remained unmatched. The DNA for the CDR3 is TGTGCCAGCAGTTCAGGGACAGGGTTCGGTCAGCCCCAGCATTTT. Protein: CASSSGTGFGQPQHF.

The rearrangement uses TRBV10-3 and TRBJ1-1; perhaps TRBD1 as D (5 bases). CDR1 and CDR2 from the germline V gene are ENHRY and SYGVKD. V lost 4 bases and J lost 1, with 16 bases in between. The CDR3 contains 16 residues. The CDR3 loop reads CAISVSAGQGNTEAFF. As DNA, the CDR3 is TGTGCCATCAGTGTGTCCGCCGGGCAGGGGAACACTGAAGCTTTCTTT.

The chain couples TRBV7-2 to TRBJ2-3; maybe TRBD1 (7 bases). Per germline, CDR1 SGHTA and CDR2 FQGNSA. The CDR3 totals 16 residues. The V end was cut by 0 bases, the J end by 2 bases, with 12 bases between. The CDR3 DNA is TGTGCCAGCAGCTTAGCGCGGGACAGAATCACAGATACGCAGTATTTT. Residues: CASSLARDRITDTQYF.

This chain connects TRBV5-6 to TRBJ1-2; D ambiguous. V lost 4 bases to trimming and J lost 0 bases, with 10 bases between them. The germline V gene has CDR1 SGHDT and CDR2 YYEEEE. The CDR3 extends over 14 amino acids. CDR3 coding DNA: TGTGCCAGCAGCGTTTCGGGATCTAACTATGGCTACACCTTC. Its translation: CASSVSGSNYGYTF.

V and J are TRBV7-9 and TRBJ1-2; D might be TRBD1 (6 bases). The CDR3 covers 16 residues. In germline, CDR1 is SEHNR, CDR2 FQNEAQ (reference sequence). V gave up 1 base and J gave up 0 bases, with 12 bases separating them. Here the CDR3 reads CASSLGGGQANYGYTF. The CDR3 coding sequence is TGTGCCAGCAGCTTAGGCGGGGGCCAAGCTAACTATGGCTACACCTTC.

CDR3 protein: CASSGNTGELFF. The CDR3, as DNA: TGTGCCAGCAGTGGCAACACCGGGGAGCTGTTTTTT. The chain links TRBV12-3 or TRBV12-4 to TRBJ2-2, with D unclear. The V and J ends lost 5 bases and 2 bases respectively, with 3 bases between them. The CDR3 is made up of 12 amino acids.

The J gene is TRBJ1-6, the V gene TRBV5-4, with TRBD1 as a possible D gene (5 bases). V lost 2 bases to trimming and J lost 8 bases, with 11 bases between them. Germline assignment: CDR1 SGHNT and CDR2 YYREEE (reference sequence). This CDR3 is built from 14 residues. The CDR3 DNA follows: TGTGCCAGCAGCTTTGGGGGAGGGGATTCACCCCTCCACTTT. The encoded protein is CASSFGGGDSPLHF.